The 4 T cell receptor beta chains listed next were all sequenced from one sample in a study of OX40 agonist ivuxolimab in advanced cancers. Libraries were constructed by the immunoSEQ multiplex PCR assay. TCRdb carries this immuneACCESS record with in-frame sequences only. Its versions omit some clonotypes, under half of them owing to an unresolved V gene in the studies checked, with the rest unexplained. The sample profile shows roughly 150,000 clones; around 94% of them were found once. The ten top clones hold about 0.3% of the sample. Sequenced here: CD4+ or CD8+ T cells sorted from blood, sampled in a trial of the OX40 agonist ivuxolimab. These receptors came from an adult with an advanced solid tumor such as melanoma, head and neck, liver or kidney cancer.

The V gene is TRBV5-1, the J gene TRBJ2-5, with 10 bases matching TRBD2. The CDR3 runs to 14 residues. The germline CDR1 and CDR2 sequences are SGHRS and YFSETQ. The J segment lost 3 bases and the V segment lost 3 bases, leaving 2 bases of the junction unmatched. The CDR3 nucleotides are TGCGCCAGCAGCTCAGGACTAGCGGAAGAGACCCAGTACTTC. It is translated as CASSSGLAEETQYF.

The chain couples TRBV6-4 to TRBJ2-1, with TRBD1 matching 7 bases. This CDR3 region has 14 residues. J gave up 3 bases and V 3 bases, and 2 bases lay outside the gene matches. Germline lookup yields CDR1 MRHNA and CDR2 SNTAGT. The CDR3 spells CASSEGTDYNEQFF. The CDR3 DNA sequence: TGTGCCAGCAGTGAGGGGACAGACTACAATGAGCAGTTCTTC.

This chain uses TRBV7-3 with TRBJ2-5, with 11 bases that match TRBD1. The length of the CDR3 is 13 residues. V shed 5 bases and J 7 bases; nucleotides not matched to a gene: 3. The V gene's germline CDR1 is SGHTA and CDR2 FQGTGA. CDR3 amino acids: CASSPGTGGTQYF. Here the CDR3 DNA reads TGTGCCAGCAGCCCCGGGACAGGGGGGACCCAGTACTTC.

V usage is TRBV4-1 and J usage is TRBJ1-6; 8 bases fit TRBD1. Per germline, CDR1 MGHRA and CDR2 YSYEKL. The CDR3 has 17 residues. V lost 4 bases and J lost 3; bases outside the gene matches: 8. CDR3 loop: CASSPIGQGVYNSPLHF. The CDR3 nucleotides are TGCGCCAGCAGCCCCATTGGACAGGGCGTCTATAATTCACCCCTCCACTTT.